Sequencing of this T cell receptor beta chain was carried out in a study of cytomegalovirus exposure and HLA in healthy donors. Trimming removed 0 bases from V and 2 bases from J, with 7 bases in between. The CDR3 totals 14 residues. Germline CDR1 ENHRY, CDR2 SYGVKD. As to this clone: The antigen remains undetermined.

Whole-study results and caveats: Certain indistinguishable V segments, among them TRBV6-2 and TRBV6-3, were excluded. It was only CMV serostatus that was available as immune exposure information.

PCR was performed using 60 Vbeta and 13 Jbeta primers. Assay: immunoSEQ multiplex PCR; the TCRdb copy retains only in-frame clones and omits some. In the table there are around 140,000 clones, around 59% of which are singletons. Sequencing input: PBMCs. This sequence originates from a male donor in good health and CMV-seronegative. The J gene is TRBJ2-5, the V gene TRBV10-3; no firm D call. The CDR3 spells CAISESFLQETQYF. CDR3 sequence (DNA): TGTGCCATCAGTGAGTCTTTTTTACAAGAGACCCAGTACTTC.